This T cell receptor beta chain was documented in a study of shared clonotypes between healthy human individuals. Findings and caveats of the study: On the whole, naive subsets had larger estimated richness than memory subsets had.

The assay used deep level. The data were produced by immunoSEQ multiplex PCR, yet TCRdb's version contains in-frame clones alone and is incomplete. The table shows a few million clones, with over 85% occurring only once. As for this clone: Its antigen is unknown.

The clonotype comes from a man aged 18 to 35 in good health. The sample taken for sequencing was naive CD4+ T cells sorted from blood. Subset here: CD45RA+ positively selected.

CDR3 nucleotide sequence: TGTGCCAGTAGTATCTCTTACTGGGGCAATCAGCCCCAGCATTTT. It codes for CASSISYWGNQPQHF. The chain combines TRBV19 with TRBJ1-5; D gene ambiguous. The germline V gene has CDR1 LNHDA and CDR2 SQIVND (reference sequence). V dropped 3 bases and J dropped 2 bases, with 11 bases sitting between them. There are 15 residues in the CDR3.